The T cell receptor (beta chain) under discussion was sequenced for a study of shared clonotypes between healthy human individuals (dated by TCRdb to the early 2020s). With respect to the entire study: A couple of women and a few men aged 18 to 49 years were included in the cohort. To estimate repertoire size and how much clonotypes are shared between individuals, the study performed deep sequencing of blood TCR repertoires from a few healthy adults. To increase sequencing depth and limit assay-specific biases, TCR repertoire library preparation and sequencing were carried out by different laboratories using diverse techniques. Leukapheresis yielded between about 0.85 and 9 billion PBMCs per donor. Study-wide findings and limitations: The small number of donors limited the genetic and exposure-history diversity represented. Sampling was limited to blood, and TCR repertoires in tissue likely differ from TCR repertoires in blood. Based on pairwise subsampling, the degree of clonotype sharing among donors was expected to be affected by sequencing depth.

Based on the germline V gene, the CDR1 and CDR2 sequences are SQVTM and ANQGSEA. Trimming takes 7 bases off V and 3 bases off J; junction bases not matched to a gene: 17. From cysteine to phenylalanine, the CDR3 is 16 amino acids long. Only the CDR3 DNA stays, 48 bases, in frame from base 1. On this clone itself: It lacks a known antigen. No base qualities exist here, and no much larger clone lies one base off it.

The donors were healthy, HIV-negative adults who had no recently reported acute infections or vaccinations. Only Caucasian adults living in Nashville, Tennessee, USA were represented among the donors. For unsorted samples, tens of millions of PBMCs were counted and genomic DNA was extracted with the QIAamp DNA Blood Mini kit. After blood collection by leukapheresis, PBMCs were isolated using Ficoll-Histopaque density gradient centrifugation and then cryopreserved in the vapor phase of liquid nitrogen. TCR CDR3 regions were amplified from genomic DNA by multiplex PCR using the deep immunoSEQ assay. For each cell subset, the extracted genomic DNA was distributed evenly across all wells of several immunoSEQ 96-well plates, and each plate served as one replicate. For unsorted PBMC, each replicate PCR was loaded with approximately 320 ng genomic DNA, equivalent to some 27,000 T cell genomes. Unsorted PBMC genomic DNA was sequenced across ten immunoSEQ deep assay plates. Purified libraries were quantified with a Qubit 3.0 fluorometer, sized on a Bioanalyzer 2100, and re-quantified with the KAPA Library Quantification kit. Each immunoSEQ 96-well plate was sequenced on its own single-read 150-cycle Illumina NextSeq 550 flow cell. The source study handled its data this way. Because the immunoSEQ output included only junctional sequences and no quality scores, the filtering could not be the same as the filtering used for full-length reads. Sequences were annotated with PyIR, a Python wrapper for IgBLAST v1.9, and V/J genes and CDR3 were assigned using IMGT germline references. Reads were filtered out if the reads had weak V/J assignments (E-value above 1e-6), no CDR3, stop codons, out-of-frame junctions, or ambiguous translated residues. V3J clonotypes were defined by identical inferred V gene, J gene, and CDR3 amino acid sequence. Percentage overlap between repertoires was computed as shared unique clonotypes divided by the size of the smaller repertoire. Repertoire richness was assessed with RTK rarefaction, the Chao1 estimator, and Recon v2.1 estimates of unobserved clonotypes. The clones in this table, taken by TCRdb from immuneACCESS, are in-frame only. Not every clone is retained; where verified, under half of the shortfall comes from an unresolved V gene, and the cause of the rest is unknown. From that table come the V and J calls and clone size; the DNA was used to work out D and trimming. A total of fewer than 550,000 clones appear in this sample, 60% to 80% of them only once. Clones ranked in the top ten supply roughly an eighth of the sample.

The TCR was taken from a woman aged 40-49 years in good health. Some clones in this sample may be carry-over from other donors' samples. Source material: PBMCs. The chain is encoded by TRBV29-1 joined to TRBJ2-7, and TRBD2 aligns with 8 junction nucleotides. The CDR3 protein: CSAAGGREARYYEQYF. The DNA sequence reads TGCAGCGCTGCGGGGGGACGCGAGGCGAGGTACTACGAGCAGTACTTC.